This TCR beta chain comes out of a study of cytomegalovirus exposure and HLA in healthy donors. Study information: Findings of an earlier analysis included some 120 million unique TCR beta sequences from 170 million or so T cells.

Whole-study results and caveats: High sensitivity and specificity were reportedly achieved when the classifier diagnosed cytomegalovirus status. Analysis was performed later, and it showed HLA-associated TCR beta chains to be more clonally expanded than equally common others.

A remark on this clone: Its antigen remains unknown.

Germline V gives CDR1 MNHEY, CDR2 SVGAGI. The CDR3 consists of 15 residues. The V and J ends lost 2 bases and 0 bases respectively, with 11 bases between them. The PCR contained 60 Vbeta and 13 Jbeta primers. Clones were read by immunoSEQ multiplex PCR, and TCRdb kept only the in-frame ones, dropping some. Found here are 150,000 to 200,000 clones, around nine tenths of them singletons; the top ten hold approximately 0.85%. Sequences were obtained from PBMCs. The clonotype was recovered from a woman in her 30s in good health and CMV-seronegative. The chain is built from TRBV6-5 and TRBJ2-7; D possibly corresponds to TRBD2 (6 bases). The CDR3 protein is CASSYHAGSSYEQYF. CDR3 bases: TGTGCCAGCAGTTACCATGCGGGAAGCTCCTACGAGCAGTACTTC.